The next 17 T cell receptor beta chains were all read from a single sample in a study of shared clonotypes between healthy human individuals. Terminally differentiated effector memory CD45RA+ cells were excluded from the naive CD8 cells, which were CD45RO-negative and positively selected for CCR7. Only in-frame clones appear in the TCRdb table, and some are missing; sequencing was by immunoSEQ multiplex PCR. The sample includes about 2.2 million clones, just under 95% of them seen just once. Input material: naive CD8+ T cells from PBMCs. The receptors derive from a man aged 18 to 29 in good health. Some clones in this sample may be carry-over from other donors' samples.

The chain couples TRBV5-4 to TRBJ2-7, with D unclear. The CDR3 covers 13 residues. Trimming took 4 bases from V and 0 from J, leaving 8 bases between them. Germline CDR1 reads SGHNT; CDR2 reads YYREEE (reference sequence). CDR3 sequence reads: CASSRESSYEQYF. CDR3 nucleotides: TGTGCCAGCAGCCGAGAAAGCTCCTACGAGCAGTACTTC.

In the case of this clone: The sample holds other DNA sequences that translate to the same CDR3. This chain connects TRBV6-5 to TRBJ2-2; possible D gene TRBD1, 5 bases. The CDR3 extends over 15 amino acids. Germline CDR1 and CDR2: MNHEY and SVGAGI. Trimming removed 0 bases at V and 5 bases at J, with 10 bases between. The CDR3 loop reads CASSYSRQGTGELFF. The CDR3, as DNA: TGTGCCAGCAGTTACTCGAGGCAGGGAACCGGGGAGCTGTTTTTT.

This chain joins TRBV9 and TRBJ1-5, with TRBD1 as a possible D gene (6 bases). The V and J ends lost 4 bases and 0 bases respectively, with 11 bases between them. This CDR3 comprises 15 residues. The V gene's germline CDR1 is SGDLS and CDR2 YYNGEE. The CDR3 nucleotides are TGTGCCAGCAGCCCGGGGACATCTAGCAATCAGCCCCAGCATTTT. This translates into CASSPGTSSNQPQHF.

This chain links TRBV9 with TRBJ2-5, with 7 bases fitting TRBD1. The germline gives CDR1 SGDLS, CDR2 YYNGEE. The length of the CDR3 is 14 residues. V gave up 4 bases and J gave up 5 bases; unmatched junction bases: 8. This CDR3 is CASSLVGTVETQYF. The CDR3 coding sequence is TGTGCCAGCAGCCTTGTTGGGACAGTTGAGACCCAGTACTTC.

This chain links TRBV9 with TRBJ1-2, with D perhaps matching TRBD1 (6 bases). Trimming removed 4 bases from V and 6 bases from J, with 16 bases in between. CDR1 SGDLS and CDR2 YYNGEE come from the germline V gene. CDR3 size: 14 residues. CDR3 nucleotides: TGTGCCAGCAGCTCCTGGACAGATGGCGATGGCTACACCTTC. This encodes CASSSWTDGDGYTF.

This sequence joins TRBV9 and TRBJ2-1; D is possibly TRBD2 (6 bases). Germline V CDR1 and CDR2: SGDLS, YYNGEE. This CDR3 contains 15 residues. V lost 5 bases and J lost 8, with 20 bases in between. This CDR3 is CASSGGGGILDEQFF. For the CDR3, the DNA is TGTGCCAGCAGTGGGGGAGGCGGGATCCTAGATGAGCAGTTCTTC. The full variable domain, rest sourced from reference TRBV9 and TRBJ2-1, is DSGVTQTPKHLITATGQRVTLRCSPRSGDLSVYWYQQSLDQGLQFLIQYYNGEERAKGNILERFSAQQFPDLHSELNLSSLELGDSALYFCASSGGGGILDEQFFGPGTRLTVL.

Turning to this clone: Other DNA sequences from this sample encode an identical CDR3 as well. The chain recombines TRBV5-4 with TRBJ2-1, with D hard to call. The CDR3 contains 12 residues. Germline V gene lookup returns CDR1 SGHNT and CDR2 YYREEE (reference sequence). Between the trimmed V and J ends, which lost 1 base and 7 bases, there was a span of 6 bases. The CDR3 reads CASSLSRNEQFF. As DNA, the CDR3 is TGTGCCAGCAGCTTGTCCCGAAATGAGCAGTTCTTC.

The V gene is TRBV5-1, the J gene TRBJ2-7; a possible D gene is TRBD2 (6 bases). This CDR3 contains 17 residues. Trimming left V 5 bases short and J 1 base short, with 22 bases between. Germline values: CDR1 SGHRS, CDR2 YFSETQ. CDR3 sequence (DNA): TGCGCCAGCAGTGCGTTTTTGGGGAGGTCCTCTTCCTACGAGCAGTACTTC. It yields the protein CASSAFLGRSSSYEQYF.

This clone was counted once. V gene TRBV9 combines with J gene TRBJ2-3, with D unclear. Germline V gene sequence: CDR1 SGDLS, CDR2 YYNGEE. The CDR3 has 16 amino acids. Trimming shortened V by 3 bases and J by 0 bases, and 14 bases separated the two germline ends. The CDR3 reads CASSASAYSSTDTQYF. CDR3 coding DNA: TGTGCCAGCAGCGCCTCAGCGTATTCGAGCACAGATACGCAGTATTTT. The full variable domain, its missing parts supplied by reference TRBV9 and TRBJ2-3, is DSGVTQTPKHLITATGQRVTLRCSPRSGDLSVYWYQQSLDQGLQFLIQYYNGEERAKGNILERFSAQQFPDLHSELNLSSLELGDSALYFCASSASAYSSTDTQYFGPGTRLTVL.

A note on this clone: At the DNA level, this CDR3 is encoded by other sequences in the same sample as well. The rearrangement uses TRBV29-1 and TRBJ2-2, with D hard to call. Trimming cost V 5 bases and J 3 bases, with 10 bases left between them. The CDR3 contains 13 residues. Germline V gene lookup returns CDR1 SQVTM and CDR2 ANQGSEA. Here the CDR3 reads CSVLLGDTGELFF. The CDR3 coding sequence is TGCAGCGTTCTTTTGGGTGACACCGGGGAGCTGTTTTTT.

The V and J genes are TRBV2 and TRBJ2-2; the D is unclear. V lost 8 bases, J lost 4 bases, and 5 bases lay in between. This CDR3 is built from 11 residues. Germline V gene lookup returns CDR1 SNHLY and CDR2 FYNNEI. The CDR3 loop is CASVRTGELFF. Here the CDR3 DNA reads TGTGCCAGCGTTCGCACCGGGGAGCTGTTTTTT.

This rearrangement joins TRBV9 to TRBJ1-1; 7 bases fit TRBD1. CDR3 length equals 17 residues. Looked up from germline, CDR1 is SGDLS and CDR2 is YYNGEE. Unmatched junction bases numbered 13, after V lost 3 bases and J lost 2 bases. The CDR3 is CASSGRGPLGINTEAFF. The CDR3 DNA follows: TGTGCCAGCAGCGGAAGGGGGCCCCTTGGGATTAACACTGAAGCTTTCTTT. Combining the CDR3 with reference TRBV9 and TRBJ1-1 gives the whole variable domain DSGVTQTPKHLITATGQRVTLRCSPRSGDLSVYWYQQSLDQGLQFLIQYYNGEERAKGNILERFSAQQFPDLHSELNLSSLELGDSALYFCASSGRGPLGINTEAFFGQGTRLTVV.

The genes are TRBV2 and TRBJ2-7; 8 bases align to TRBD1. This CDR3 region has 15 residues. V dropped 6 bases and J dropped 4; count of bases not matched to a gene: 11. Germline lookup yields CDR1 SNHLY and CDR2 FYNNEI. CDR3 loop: CASSALTGEVYEQYF. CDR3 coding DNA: TGTGCCAGCAGCGCCTTGACAGGGGAGGTGTACGAGCAGTACTTC.

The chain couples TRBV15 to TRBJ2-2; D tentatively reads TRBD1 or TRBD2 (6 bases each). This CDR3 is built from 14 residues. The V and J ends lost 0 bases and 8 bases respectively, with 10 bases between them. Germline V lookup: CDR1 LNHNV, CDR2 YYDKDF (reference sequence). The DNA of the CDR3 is TGTGCCACCAGCAGAGATTGGGGGGCGGGGGAGCTGTTTTTT. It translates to CATSRDWGAGELFF.

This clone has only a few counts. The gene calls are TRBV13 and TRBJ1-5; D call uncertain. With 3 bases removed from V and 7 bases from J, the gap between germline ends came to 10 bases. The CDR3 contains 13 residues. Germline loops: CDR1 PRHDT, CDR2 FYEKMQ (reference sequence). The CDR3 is CASSLGRVQPQHF. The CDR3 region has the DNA TGTGCCAGCAGCTTGGGTAGGGTCCAGCCCCAGCATTTT.

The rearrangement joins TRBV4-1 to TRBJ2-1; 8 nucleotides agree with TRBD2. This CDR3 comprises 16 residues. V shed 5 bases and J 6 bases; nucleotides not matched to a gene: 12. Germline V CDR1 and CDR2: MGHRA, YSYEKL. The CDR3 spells CASSARSSGKFNEQFF. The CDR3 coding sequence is TGCGCCAGCAGCGCCCGAAGTAGCGGGAAGTTCAATGAGCAGTTCTTC.

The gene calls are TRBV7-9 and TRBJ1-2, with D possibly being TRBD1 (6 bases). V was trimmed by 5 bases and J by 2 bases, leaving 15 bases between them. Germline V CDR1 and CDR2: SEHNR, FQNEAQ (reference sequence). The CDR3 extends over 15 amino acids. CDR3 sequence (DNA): TGTGCCAGCAGCGGACGGGACACCCTAAACTATGGCTACACCTTC. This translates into CASSGRDTLNYGYTF.